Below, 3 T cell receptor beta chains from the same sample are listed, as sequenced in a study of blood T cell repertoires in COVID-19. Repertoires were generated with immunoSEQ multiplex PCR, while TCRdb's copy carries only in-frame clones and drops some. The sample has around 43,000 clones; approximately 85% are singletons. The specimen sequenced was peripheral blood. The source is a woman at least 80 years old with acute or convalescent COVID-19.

The CDR3 protein is CSASAGPYYGYTF. DNA for the CDR3: TGCAGTGCTAGTGCAGGTCCCTACTATGGCTACACCTTC. The V gene is TRBV20-1, the J gene TRBJ1-2; D is unclear. The CDR3 is 13 amino acids. CDR1 is DFQATT and CDR2 is SNEGSKA in the germline V gene (reference sequence). The V end was cut by 3 bases, the J end by 3 bases, with 11 bases between.

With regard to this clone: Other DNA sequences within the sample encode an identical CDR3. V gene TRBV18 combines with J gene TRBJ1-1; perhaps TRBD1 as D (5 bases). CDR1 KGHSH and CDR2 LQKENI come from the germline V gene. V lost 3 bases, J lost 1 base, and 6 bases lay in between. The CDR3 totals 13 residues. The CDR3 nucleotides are TGTGCCAGCTCACCGGGGCAGAACACTGAAGCTTTCTTT. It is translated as CASSPGQNTEAFF.

The CDR3 bases are TGTGCCAGCAGCCAAGGGCCTGACATACTCAATGAGCAGTTCTTC. This gives the protein CASSQGPDILNEQFF. The chain uses TRBV3-1 (or the pseudogene TRBV3-2) and TRBJ2-1; unclear D gene. The CDR3 is made up of 15 amino acids. Germline V lookup: CDR1 LGHDT, CDR2 YNNKEL (reference sequence). V gave up 1 base and J gave up 6 bases, with 13 bases separating them.